Below are 19 T cell receptor beta chains sequenced from a single sample in a study of chemoradiotherapy in HPV16-positive cancers (dated by TCRdb to 2022 to 2024). Library prep was done by the immunoSEQ multiplex PCR assay. Sourced from immuneACCESS, this table was stored by TCRdb with only in-frame sequences that have V and J called. A share of the clones is absent; for the studies checked, an unresolved V gene accounts for under half, and the remainder has no known explanation. This sample gives 2,300 or so clones in total; over 75% of them show up just once. The ten top clones hold over 8% of the sample. Specimen: tumor tissue, collected from a patient who underwent chemoradiotherapy. The receptors come from a human donor with HPV-associated anogenital cancer.

The chain is built from TRBV5-1 and TRBJ1-1; 8 bases line up with TRBD1. J was trimmed by 4 bases and V by 7 bases; bases with no gene match: 9. Germline CDR1 is SGHRS and CDR2 is YFSETQ. This CDR3 comprises 14 residues. The CDR3 bases are TGCGCCAGCCGCGCACAGGGGGTTCTCACTGAAGCTTTCTTT. This gives the protein CASRAQGVLTEAFF. Looking up the rest from reference TRBV5-1 and TRBJ1-1 gives the full variable domain: KAGVTQTPRYLIKTRGQQVTLSCSPISGHRSVSWYQQTPGQGLQFLFEYFSETQRNKGNFPGRFSGRQFSNSRSEMNVSTLELGDSALYLCASRAQGVLTEAFFGQGTRLTVV.

This clone was seen once. The chain combines TRBV29-1 with TRBJ1-1, with D perhaps matching TRBD1 (6 bases). The V and J ends lost 3 bases and 4 bases respectively, with 15 bases between them. Germline CDR1 reads SQVTM; CDR2 reads ANQGSEA. The CDR3 consists of 14 residues. The CDR3 is CSVDEGGGFTEAFF. CDR3 DNA: TGCAGCGTTGACGAAGGAGGGGGTTTCACTGAAGCTTTCTTT.

This rearrangement joins TRBV13 to TRBJ2-5; possibly TRBD1 or TRBD2 for D (7 bases each). CDR1 is PRHDT and CDR2 is FYEKMQ in the germline V gene (reference sequence). V dropped 5 bases and J dropped 5 bases, with 21 bases sitting between them. This CDR3 region has 16 residues. Here the CDR3 DNA reads TGTGCCAGCAGCGGACCAGGGGGGGTGCCGGGGGAGACCCAGTACTTC. Amino acid sequence: CASSGPGGVPGETQYF.

In nucleotides, the CDR3 is TGTGCCAGCAGCCAATCGGGTATCCATGGCTACACCTTC. This encodes CASSQSGIHGYTF. The V and J genes are TRBV14 and TRBJ1-2; D not certain. Germline CDR1 and CDR2: SGHDN and FVKESK. Trimming stripped 2 bases from V and 6 bases from J, with 10 bases between. The CDR3 is 13 residues long.

This clone was counted a few times. The chain carries TRBV7-9 and TRBJ1-1; D not certain. Germline-derived CDR1 and CDR2 are SEHNR and FQNEAQ (reference sequence). The CDR3 extends over 15 amino acids. V was cut by 0 bases and J by 3 bases, with 11 bases left in between. CDR3 sequence reads: CASSLAGGRDTEAFF. In DNA form, the CDR3 reads TGTGCCAGCAGCTTAGCCGGAGGACGGGACACTGAAGCTTTCTTT.

The DNA of the CDR3 is TGTGCCATCAGTGCACGTCCAGGTTCGTACACTGAAGCTTTCTTT. It is translated as CAISARPGSYTEAFF. The chain is built from TRBV10-3 and TRBJ1-1; no reliable D call. This CDR3 contains 15 residues. V was cut by 4 bases and J by 3 bases, with 15 bases left in between. The germline gives CDR1 ENHRY, CDR2 SYGVKD.

This sequence joins TRBV19 and TRBJ1-2; TRBD1 agrees at 10 bases. J lost 4 bases, V lost 5 bases, and 13 bases had no gene match. This CDR3 is built from 17 residues. CDR1 LNHDA and CDR2 SQIVND come from the germline V gene (reference sequence). This CDR3 is CASSPQSTGGEIYGYTF. In nucleotides, the CDR3 is TGTGCCAGTAGTCCCCAATCGACAGGGGGCGAAATCTATGGCTACACCTTC. Together with reference TRBV19 and TRBJ1-2, the CDR3 gives the full variable domain: DGGITQSPKYLFRKEGQNVTLSCEQNLNHDAMYWYRQDPGQGLRLIYYSQIVNDFQKGDIAEGYSVSREKKESFPLTVTSAQKNPTAFYLCASSPQSTGGEIYGYTFGSGTRLTVV.

This chain uses TRBV2 with TRBJ2-2, with unresolved D. V lost 3 bases and J 2 bases, leaving 10 bases between the germline ends. This CDR3 region has 15 residues. The V gene's germline CDR1 is SNHLY and CDR2 FYNNEI. The CDR3: CASSDRASNTGELFF. The CDR3 region has the DNA TGTGCCAGCAGTGACCGGGCCTCAAACACCGGGGAGCTGTTTTTT.

This clone was detected once. The J gene is TRBJ2-3, the V gene TRBV5-6; D is perhaps TRBD2 (5 bases). Deletions cut 0 bases from V and 0 bases from J, with 11 bases between. Germline CDR1 is SGHDT and CDR2 is YYEEEE. The CDR3 is made up of 16 amino acids. This CDR3 reads CASSLAWRRSTDTQYF. As DNA, the CDR3 is TGTGCCAGCAGCTTGGCCTGGCGGAGGAGCACAGATACGCAGTATTTT.

V usage is TRBV29-1 and J usage is TRBJ1-2, with D possibly matching TRBD1 (6 bases). V was trimmed by 4 bases and J by 8 bases, leaving 14 bases between them. There are 12 residues in the CDR3. Germline values: CDR1 SQVTM, CDR2 ANQGSEA. The DNA for the CDR3 is TGCAGCGTTGCATGGAGGGGGACCGGCTACACCTTC. It yields the protein CSVAWRGTGYTF. The whole variable domain, remainder taken from reference TRBV29-1 and TRBJ1-2, is SAVISQKPSRDICQRGTSLTIQCQVDSQVTMMFWYRQQPGQSLTLIATANQGSEATYESGFVIDKFPISRPNLTFSTLTVSNMSPEDSSIYLCSVAWRGTGYTFGSGTRLTVV.

This clone was detected only once. The CDR3 protein is CASSSTPQETQYF. Written as DNA, the CDR3 is TGCGCCAGCAGCTCTACCCCCCAAGAGACCCAGTACTTC. The rearrangement links TRBV5-1 to TRBJ2-5; D remains unclear. This CDR3 comprises 13 residues. The germline gives CDR1 SGHRS, CDR2 YFSETQ. The V end was cut by 3 bases, the J end by 1 base, with 7 bases between.

The chain has TRBV6-1 and TRBJ1-5; 10 nucleotides align to TRBD1. This CDR3 spans 14 amino acids. Unmatched junction bases numbered 5, after V lost 2 bases and J lost 10 bases. Germline CDR1 MNHNS, CDR2 SASEGT. Written as DNA, the CDR3 is TGTGCCAGCAGTGAAAGGACAGGGGGGGGACCCCAGCATTTT. The encoded protein is CASSERTGGGPQHF.

This clone was counted a single time. The chain couples TRBV4-2 to TRBJ2-5, with 10 bases identical to TRBD1. From germline, CDR1 is LGHNA and CDR2 YNFKEQ. This CDR3 has 17 amino acids. The V and J ends lost 1 base and 9 bases, in that order; junction bases with no gene match: 14. CDR3 DNA: TGTGCCAGCAGCCAAGTGGAAGACAGGGGGCTGCGGGGAGCCCAGTACTTC. Translating gives CASSQVEDRGLRGAQYF.

The chain has TRBV2 and TRBJ2-1; D ambiguous. The CDR3 is 14 amino acids. The germline V gene encodes CDR1 SNHLY and CDR2 FYNNEI. V dropped 6 bases and J dropped 2 bases, with 11 bases sitting between them. The CDR3 sequence is CASRPRRTYNEQFF. In DNA, the CDR3 is TGTGCCAGCAGACCCCGAAGGACCTACAATGAGCAGTTCTTC.

This chain links TRBV18 with TRBJ2-2; weak D call: TRBD1 (6 bases). The CDR3 contains 15 residues. Germline V CDR1 and CDR2: KGHSH, LQKENI. Trimming took 3 bases from V and 2 from J, leaving 10 bases between them. This CDR3 reads CASSPRQVNTGELFF. CDR3 DNA sequence: TGTGCCAGCTCACCTAGACAGGTTAACACCGGGGAGCTGTTTTTT.

The chain employs TRBV11-2 and TRBJ2-7; D may match TRBD1 or TRBD2 (6 bases each). The V gene lost 4 bases and the J gene lost 7 bases, with 20 bases spanning the gap. Looked up from germline, CDR1 is SGHAT and CDR2 is FQNNGV. This CDR3 has 15 residues. CDR3: CASSWGAGPSGEQYF. The CDR3 nucleotides read TGTGCCAGCAGCTGGGGGGCGGGCCCCTCTGGGGAGCAGTACTTC.

This sequence joins TRBV19 and TRBJ1-2, with D possibly matching TRBD1 (5 bases). V was pared by 8 bases and J by 8 bases, with 21 bases between. This CDR3 is 14 amino acids long. The germline gives CDR1 LNHDA, CDR2 SQIVND (reference sequence). The CDR3 is CASQPRGDGRGYTF. In DNA, the CDR3 is TGTGCCAGTCAACCTCGGGGCGACGGACGGGGCTACACCTTC.

The chain is built from TRBV5-6 and TRBJ1-1, with TRBD1 identical over 8 bases. The length of the CDR3 is 14 residues. Germline V gene sequence: CDR1 SGHDT, CDR2 YYEEEE. The J segment lost 4 bases and the V segment lost 6 bases, leaving 8 bases of the junction unmatched. The CDR3 DNA sequence: TGTGCCAGCACCGAGGTGGACAGGGTCACTGAAGCTTTCTTT. Translation gives CASTEVDRVTEAFF.

The chain joins TRBV2 to TRBJ1-6; tentatively, D is TRBD1 (6 bases). Germline CDR1 SNHLY, CDR2 FYNNEI. Trimming took off 1 base at V and 1 base at J, with 17 bases between the two ends. The CDR3 covers 19 residues. The CDR3 is CASSEEGTLGQSYNSPLHF. CDR3 in DNA: TGTGCCAGCAGTGAAGAGGGAACTTTGGGACAATCCTATAATTCACCCCTCCACTTT.